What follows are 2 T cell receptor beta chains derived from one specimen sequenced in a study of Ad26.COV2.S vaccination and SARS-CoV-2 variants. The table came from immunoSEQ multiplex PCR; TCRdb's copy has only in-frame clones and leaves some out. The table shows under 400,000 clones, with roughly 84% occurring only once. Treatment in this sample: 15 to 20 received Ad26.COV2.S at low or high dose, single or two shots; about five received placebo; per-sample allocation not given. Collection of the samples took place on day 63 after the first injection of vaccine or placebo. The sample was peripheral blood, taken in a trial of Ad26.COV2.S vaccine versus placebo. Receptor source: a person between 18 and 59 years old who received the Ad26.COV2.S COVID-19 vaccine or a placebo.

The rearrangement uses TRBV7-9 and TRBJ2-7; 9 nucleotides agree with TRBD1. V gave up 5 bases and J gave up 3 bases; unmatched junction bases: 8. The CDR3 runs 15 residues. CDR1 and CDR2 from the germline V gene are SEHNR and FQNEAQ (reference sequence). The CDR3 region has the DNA TGTGCCAGCAGCACGATCCGGGACAGGGTCTACGAGCAGTACTTC. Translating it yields CASSTIRDRVYEQYF.

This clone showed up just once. CDR3 sequence: CASSQDRQAYEQYF. The CDR3 bases are TGCGCCAGCAGCCAAGACCGACAGGCCTACGAGCAGTACTTC. The chain is built from TRBV4-1 and TRBJ2-7; a possible D gene is TRBD1 (6 bases). The ends were cut back, 0 bases at V and 2 bases at J, with 8 bases in the middle. CDR1 and CDR2 (germline): MGHRA, YSYEKL. CDR3 length: 14 amino acids.